What follows are 9 T cell receptor beta chains derived from one specimen sequenced in a study of Graves' ophthalmopathy and Graves' hyperthyroidism. Amplification of TCR beta CDR3 regions used RNA transcripts. HTBI primers were employed in first-round RT-PCR, then a second-round multiplex PCR followed. One entry per CDR3 protein, called by TCRdb with MiXCR from the multiplex PCR reads. The repertoire consists of roughly 50,000 distinct CDR3 sequences, with 45% to 55% occurring once and the leading ten covering 4.7%. Sequencing input: peripheral blood. The receptors come from an adult woman with Graves' ophthalmopathy.

This clonotype has at least ten counts. The chain employs TRBV7-2 and TRBJ2-1, with TRBD1 matching over 11 bases. The ends lost 5 bases at V and 6 bases at J; junction bases unmatched: 3. Germline CDR1 reads SGHTA; CDR2 reads FQGNSA. The CDR3 runs to 14 residues. The chain's CDR3 is CASSTGQGANEQFF. DNA for the CDR3: TGTGCCAGCAGCACAGGACAGGGGGCCAATGAGCAGTTCTTC.

This clonotype showed up just once. The chain recombines TRBV20-1 with TRBJ2-5; 12 positions match TRBD2. Trimming removed 0 bases from V and 7 bases from J; junction bases left unmatched: 9. The CDR3 has 16 residues. Germline CDR1 reads DFQATT; CDR2 reads SNEGSKA (reference sequence). DNA for the CDR3: TGCAGTGCTAGAGATCGACTAGCGGGAGACGTGAGGACCCAGTACTTC. It translates to CSARDRLAGDVRTQYF.

The chain uses TRBV30 and TRBJ2-2; D might be TRBD1 or TRBD2, each matching 5 bases. The germline V and J ends were trimmed by 2 bases and 5 bases, with 18 bases remaining between them. The CDR3 covers 16 residues. CDR1 is GTSNPN and CDR2 is SVGIG in the germline V gene (reference sequence). In DNA, the CDR3 is TGTGCCTGGAGTACGCAGGGAAGGAGGTTAACCGGGGAGCTGTTTTTT. It codes for CAWSTQGRRLTGELFF.

With respect to this clonotype: This could be a read error, since a much larger clone is one nucleotide away. The chain has TRBV2 and TRBJ2-3, with a tentative D call TRBD2 (5 bases). This CDR3 is 14 amino acids long. V lost 6 bases and J 2 bases, leaving 12 bases between the germline ends. Germline CDR1 reads SNHLY; CDR2 reads FYNNEI. CDR3 region: CASRKRSPTDTQYF. The CDR3 region has the DNA TGTGCCAGCAGGAAGCGGAGTCCCACAGATACGCAGTATTTT.

This sequence joins TRBV7-9 and TRBJ1-6, with 12 bases fitting TRBD1. CDR1 and CDR2 (germline): SEHNR, FQNEAQ (reference sequence). The CDR3 is made up of 15 amino acids. V lost 5 bases, J lost 9 bases, and 5 bases stayed unmatched. CDR3 loop: CASSRPGQGASPLHF. Written as DNA, the CDR3 is TGTGCCAGCAGCAGACCGGGACAGGGGGCTTCACCCCTCCACTTT.

A remark on this clonotype: One end of the junction is discordant with germline, which a read error may explain. V is TRBV20-1 and J is TRBJ1-1; no clear D gene. Per germline, CDR1 DFQATT and CDR2 SNEGSKA (reference sequence). The CDR3 length is 11 residues. The CDR3 reads CGAGQNTEAFF. In DNA form, the CDR3 reads TGCGGTGCTGGTCAGAACACTGAAGCTTTCTTT.

The chain carries TRBV7-2 and TRBJ2-1; 14 bases agree with TRBD2. The V gene's germline CDR1 is SGHTA and CDR2 FQGNSA. After removal of 4 bases from V and 8 bases from J, the junction contained 4 bases not matched to a gene. The CDR3 extends over 15 amino acids. This CDR3 is CASSSGLAGEDEQFF. CDR3 bases: TGTGCCAGCAGCTCGGGACTAGCGGGAGAGGATGAGCAGTTCTTC.

V is TRBV19 and J is TRBJ2-5, with D tentatively TRBD1 (5 bases). The CDR3 is 15 residues long. The germline V gene has CDR1 LNHDA and CDR2 SQIVND (reference sequence). The ends were cut back, 2 bases at V and 9 bases at J, with 19 bases in the middle. The CDR3 loop reads CASSIMGQGNQPQYF. CDR3 DNA: TGTGCCAGTAGTATAATGGGCCAGGGCAATCAGCCCCAGTACTTC.

This clonotype was counted ten times or more. V gene TRBV6-6 combines with J gene TRBJ2-4, with D perhaps TRBD2 (6 bases). In germline, CDR1 is MNHNY, CDR2 SVGAGI (reference sequence). The CDR3 contains 14 residues. With 6 bases removed from V and 3 bases from J, the gap between germline ends came to 12 bases. CDR3 loop: CASRGEDVKNIQYF. CDR3 nucleotide sequence: TGTGCCAGCAGGGGGGAGGATGTCAAAAACATTCAGTACTTC.